Listed here are 25 T cell receptor beta chains from one sample, sequenced in a study of blood T cell repertoires in COVID-19. Sequencing used immunoSEQ multiplex PCR; TCRdb keeps in-frame clones, though not all of them. The table has around 100,000 clones, roughly 81% seen once. The sequencing sample was made of peripheral blood. These receptors originate from a human donor in a cohort sampled during active COVID-19.

The CDR3 loop reads CASSLQTGIGGYEQYF. The CDR3 coding sequence is TGTGCCAGCAGCTTACAGACAGGGATCGGTGGTTACGAGCAGTACTTC. This rearrangement joins TRBV11-2 to TRBJ2-7; 7 bases line up with TRBD1. The CDR3 extends over 16 amino acids. Germline trimming cut 2 bases from V and 4 bases from J; bases unmatched to any gene: 11. Germline V CDR1 and CDR2: SGHAT, FQNNGV.

As DNA, the CDR3 is TGTGCCACCAGCAGAGATCCGGGCTACGAGCAGTACTTC. Translating gives CATSRDPGYEQYF. V is TRBV15 and J is TRBJ2-7, with D uncertain. This CDR3 spans 13 amino acids. The V and J ends lost 0 bases and 3 bases respectively, with 6 bases between them. Per the germline V gene, CDR1 is LNHNV and CDR2 is YYDKDF (reference sequence).

The chain carries TRBV3-1 (or the pseudogene TRBV3-2) and TRBJ1-2, with TRBD1 identical over 8 bases. Unmatched junction bases numbered 11, after V lost 3 bases and J lost 8 bases. The CDR3 runs to 15 residues. Germline CDR1 is LGHDT and CDR2 is YNNKEL (reference sequence). The DNA of the CDR3 is TGTGCCAGCAGCCACGGCCCTCCAGGGGGCAACGGCTACACCTTC. Translated, it gives CASSHGPPGGNGYTF.

This clone has just one count. It is unclear where the CDR3 begins or ends on the DNA, so no DNA is shown, and the CDR3 is as TCRdb lists it. The chain employs TRBV5-8 and TRBJ2-7; the DNA was not compared with TRBD1, the D call given in the table. The CDR3 spans 13 amino acids, including both terminal residues. CDR1 SGHTS and CDR2 YDEGEE come from the germline V gene. The CDR3: CASSFQVSYEQYF.

The chain joins TRBV11-1 to TRBJ2-1; 10 bases are shared with TRBD2. The V and J ends lost 1 base and 4 bases, in that order; junction bases with no gene match: 4. The CDR3 consists of 16 residues. Germline lookup yields CDR1 SGHAT and CDR2 FQDESV (reference sequence). The CDR3 DNA is TGTGCCAGCAGCTTAGGGCTAGCGGGGGATTACAATGAGCAGTTCTTC. Amino acid sequence: CASSLGLAGDYNEQFF.

In this sample, this clone turned up a few times. The V gene is TRBV19, the J gene TRBJ1-2; 8 positions match TRBD1. The CDR3 runs 15 residues. V was clipped by 6 bases and J by 4 bases; unmatched bases: 10. Per the germline V gene, CDR1 is LNHDA and CDR2 is SQIVND (reference sequence). CDR3 bases: TGTGCCAGTAGCCGGTCGGGACAGGACCGCTATGGCTACACCTTC. Translation: CASSRSGQDRYGYTF.

The chain carries TRBV3-1 (or the pseudogene TRBV3-2) and TRBJ2-7; 9 nucleotides align to TRBD1. Germline-derived CDR1 and CDR2 are LGHDT and YNNKEL (reference sequence). The CDR3 covers 14 residues. V lost 4 bases, J lost 5 bases, and 6 bases stayed unmatched. The CDR3 is CASSPRDRDDEQYF. CDR3 sequence (DNA): TGTGCCAGCAGCCCTCGGGACAGGGACGACGAGCAGTACTTC.

The chain recombines TRBV21-1 with TRBJ2-3; TRBD2 is the table's D call and was not checked against the DNA. TRBV21-1 is a pseudogene segment. The CDR3 runs 16 residues. CDR3 in amino acids: CASSSRLAGCTDTQYF. Here the CDR3 DNA reads TGTGCCAGCAGCAGCCGACTAGCGGGCTGCACAGATACGCAGTATTTT.

This clone came up a few times. The V call is TRBV7-6, the J call TRBJ2-3; TRBD2 matches at 7 bases. J gave up 1 base and V 1 base, and 8 bases lay outside the gene matches. CDR1 SGHVS and CDR2 FNYEAQ come from the germline V gene. The CDR3 length is 17 residues. CDR3 sequence reads: CASSLVPSGAGTDTQYF. DNA for the CDR3: TGTGCCAGCAGCTTAGTCCCCAGCGGGGCAGGCACAGATACGCAGTATTTT.

The V call is TRBV9, the J call TRBJ2-5; 12 bases agree with TRBD1. The CDR3 loop spans 14 amino acids. The J segment lost 5 bases and the V segment lost 4 bases, leaving 3 bases of the junction unmatched. CDR1 is SGDLS, CDR2 YYNGEE, per germline. This CDR3 reads CASSRDRGPETQYF. CDR3 sequence (DNA): TGTGCCAGCAGCCGGGACAGGGGGCCGGAGACCCAGTACTTC.

This chain uses TRBV2 with TRBJ2-2; a possible D gene is TRBD1 (5 bases). This CDR3 comprises 14 residues. CDR1 SNHLY and CDR2 FYNNEI come from the germline V gene. V lost 7 bases, J lost 2 bases, and 11 bases lay in between. CDR3 region: CASKRWTNTGELFF. The CDR3, as DNA: TGTGCCAGCAAGAGGTGGACAAACACCGGGGAGCTGTTTTTT.

V and J are TRBV4-1 and TRBJ2-7; D unclear. Trimming pared 1 base from V and 1 base from J, leaving 8 bases between. Germline V gene lookup returns CDR1 MGHRA and CDR2 YSYEKL. The CDR3 consists of 14 residues. CDR3 nucleotides: TGCGCCAGCAGCCAAGTTGGCATTTCCTACGAGCAGTACTTC. This translates into CASSQVGISYEQYF.

Concerning this clone itself: Distinct nucleotide sequences in the sample also encode this CDR3. The chain is built from TRBV4-1 and TRBJ1-5; 7 nucleotides align to TRBD1. CDR3 length: 15 residues. After removal of 6 bases from V and 0 bases from J, the junction contained 5 bases not matched to a gene. Germline values: CDR1 MGHRA, CDR2 YSYEKL. The CDR3 sequence is CASSLDRFSNQPQHF. CDR3 DNA: TGCGCCAGCAGTCTGGACAGGTTTAGCAATCAGCCCCAGCATTTT.

This sequence joins TRBV7-9 and TRBJ1-6, with D unclear. The CDR3 runs 13 residues. Germline CDR1 and CDR2: SEHNR and FQNEAQ (reference sequence). Trimming left V 1 base short and J 8 bases short, with 6 bases between. The CDR3 region is CASSLEQDSPLHF. The CDR3 region has the DNA TGTGCCAGCAGCTTAGAGCAAGATTCACCCCTCCACTTT.

The chain joins TRBV16 to TRBJ1-1; D unclear. The length of the CDR3 is 14 residues. The germline CDR1 and CDR2 sequences are KGHSY and FQNENV. Trimming cost V 4 bases and J 1 base, with 10 bases left between them. CDR3 sequence: CASSRWSGNTEAFF. The CDR3 DNA follows: TGTGCCAGCAGCCGATGGTCGGGGAACACTGAAGCTTTCTTT.

This clone was observed a single time. The gene calls are TRBV29-1 and TRBJ2-5, with D tentatively TRBD2 (5 bases). Looked up from germline, CDR1 is SQVTM and CDR2 is ANQGSEA. The CDR3 contains 14 residues. V dropped 5 bases and J dropped 5 bases, with 18 bases sitting between them. In nucleotides, the CDR3 is TGCAGCGTTTTCCGGGATTCTAGGTTGGAGACCCAGTACTTC. Translated: CSVFRDSRLETQYF.

The genes are TRBV5-1 and TRBJ2-5, with 9 positions matching TRBD2. V shed 1 base and J 2 bases; nucleotides not matched to a gene: 3. The CDR3 has 15 amino acids. Germline values: CDR1 SGHRS, CDR2 YFSETQ. CDR3 residues: CASSLIAGDQETQYF. The CDR3 bases are TGCGCCAGCAGCTTGATAGCGGGGGATCAAGAGACCCAGTACTTC.

This clone came up once. The chain has TRBV12-3 or TRBV12-4 and TRBJ1-5; D remains ambiguous. CDR3 length: 13 amino acids. V was shortened by 5 bases and J by 2 bases, with 7 bases between the two germline ends. CDR3: CASSPGGNQPQHF. The CDR3 bases are TGTGCCAGCAGTCCCGGAGGCAATCAGCCCCAGCATTTT.

As concerns this clone: A read error may produce the germline difference seen at one junction end. V gene TRBV6-5 combines with J gene TRBJ1-2; the match to TRBD1 covers 7 bases. Germline values: CDR1 MNHEY, CDR2 SVGAGI. The CDR3 spans 11 residues. The CDR3 nucleotides are TGTGCCAGCAGTACAGCGGACAGGATCTTCTTC. This encodes CASSTADRIFF.

CDR3 residues: CASSPRSGQGKTETQYF. In nucleotides, the CDR3 is TGTGCCAGCTCACCACGGAGCGGACAGGGGAAGACGGAGACCCAGTACTTC. The chain links TRBV18 to TRBJ2-5; 9 bases align to TRBD1. The CDR3 is 17 amino acids. Germline trimming cut 1 base from V and 5 bases from J; bases unmatched to any gene: 11. CDR1 and CDR2 from the germline V gene are KGHSH and LQKENI.

The CDR3 is CASSFGDSSYEQYF. The CDR3 region has the DNA TGTGCCAGCAGTTTCGGGGACAGCTCCTACGAGCAGTACTTC. The chain combines TRBV28 with TRBJ2-7; 7 bases map to TRBD1. The CDR3 totals 14 residues. Germline values: CDR1 MDHEN, CDR2 SYDVKM. The trim removed 3 bases at V and 0 bases at J, leaving 2 bases unmatched. The full variable domain, rest sourced from reference TRBV28 and TRBJ2-7, is DVKVTQSSRYLVKRTGEKVFLECVQDMDHENMFWYRQDPGLGLRLIYFSYDVKMKEKGDIPEGYSVSREKKERFSLILESASTNQTSMYLCASSFGDSSYEQYFGPGTRLTVT.

This clone showed up just a few times. The chain joins TRBV6-4 to TRBJ1-1; no definite D call. The germline V gene has CDR1 MRHNA and CDR2 SNTAGT. The CDR3 contains 14 residues. Trimming pared 6 bases from V and 7 bases from J, leaving 18 bases between. DNA of the CDR3: TGTGCCAGCAGCGATAATCCGGGTTTTGGTGAAGCTTTCTTT. Protein sequence: CASSDNPGFGEAFF.

The CDR3 protein is CASRRLAGNSGNEQFF. In nucleotides, the CDR3 is TGTGCCAGCCGGAGACTAGCGGGAAATAGTGGCAATGAGCAGTTCTTC. The J gene is TRBJ2-1, the V gene TRBV7-9; TRBD2 aligns across 11 bases. Germline CDR1 reads SEHNR; CDR2 reads FQNEAQ (reference sequence). This CDR3 comprises 16 residues. J was trimmed by 6 bases and V by 8 bases; bases with no gene match: 12.

This clone was counted once. The chain recombines TRBV28 with TRBJ1-1; D is perhaps TRBD1 (5 bases). The CDR3 contains 14 residues. The V gene's germline CDR1 is MDHEN and CDR2 SYDVKM. Trimming removed 0 bases at V and 11 bases at J, with 16 bases between. CDR3 in amino acids: CASSLWTLLGGAFF. The DNA of the CDR3 is TGTGCCAGCAGTTTATGGACTCTTCTTGGGGGGGCTTTCTTT.

The CDR3 reads CASSPRAQETQYF. In DNA, the CDR3 is TGTGCCAGTAGTCCCAGGGCCCAAGAGACCCAGTACTTC. V and J are TRBV19 and TRBJ2-5; D may be TRBD1 (5 bases). V lost 5 bases, J lost 1 base, and 8 bases lay in between. This CDR3 is 13 amino acids long. The V gene's germline CDR1 is LNHDA and CDR2 SQIVND (reference sequence).